This T cell receptor (beta chain) was retrieved from a study of blood T cell repertoires in COVID-19. Study details: Sites in the United States, Italy and Spain provided acute and convalescent COVID-19 samples.

The ends were cut back, 7 bases at V and 6 bases at J, with 19 bases in the middle. This CDR3 is 15 amino acids long. The germline gives CDR1 MNHEY, CDR2 SVGAGI. Original handling: Amplified reference gene primers provided the basis for estimating nucleated cell counts. The protocol was immunoSEQ multiplex PCR, while the TCRdb copy is restricted to in-frame clones and leaves out a portion. V and J calls and clone size follow that table, whereas D and trimming were derived from the DNA. The sample holds about 80,000 clones; about 83% are singletons and the top ten take approximately 10%. The sample consisted of peripheral blood. The chain links TRBV6-5 to TRBJ2-1; D is perhaps TRBD2 (6 bases). The sequence derives from a human donor in a cohort sampled during active COVID-19. CDR3 loop: CASKTGLSLGNEQFF. CDR3 in DNA: TGTGCCAGCAAAACGGGACTCTCCCTGGGCAATGAGCAGTTCTTC.